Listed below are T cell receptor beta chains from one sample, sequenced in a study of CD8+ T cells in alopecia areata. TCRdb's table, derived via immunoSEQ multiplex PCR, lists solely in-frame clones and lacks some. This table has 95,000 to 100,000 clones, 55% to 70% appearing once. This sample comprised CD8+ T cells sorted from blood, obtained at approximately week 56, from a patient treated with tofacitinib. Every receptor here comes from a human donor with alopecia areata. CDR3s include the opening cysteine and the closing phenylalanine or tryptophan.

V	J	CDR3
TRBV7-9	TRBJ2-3	CASSLAPAIGHF
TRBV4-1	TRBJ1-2	CASSHPGQGPGYTF
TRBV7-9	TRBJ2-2	CASSTGLGNTGELFF
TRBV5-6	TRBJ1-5	CASSFGMGNQPQHF
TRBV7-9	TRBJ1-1	CASSLASDRANTEAFF
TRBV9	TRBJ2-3	CASSLSGTSTDTQYF
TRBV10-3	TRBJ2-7	CAISESGEYEQYF
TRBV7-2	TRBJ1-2	CASSLDFGYTF
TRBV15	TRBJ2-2	CATSREAAPYTGELFF
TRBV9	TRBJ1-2	CASSVGQNYGYTF
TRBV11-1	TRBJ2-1	CASSLGRGRNEQFF
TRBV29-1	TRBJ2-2	CSVVNRDTGELFF
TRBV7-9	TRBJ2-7	CASSPNGTGPYEQYF
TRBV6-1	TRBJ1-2	CASSEDQQGFDGYTF
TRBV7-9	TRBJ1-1	CASSLGDRGSAEAFF
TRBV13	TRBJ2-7	CASSPGTQTRQYF
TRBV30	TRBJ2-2	CAGPGRHGELFF
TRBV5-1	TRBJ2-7	CASSPPPQAYEQYF
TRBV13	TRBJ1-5	CASSLGGRSNQPQHF
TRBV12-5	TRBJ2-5	CASGRPLGGWKTQYF
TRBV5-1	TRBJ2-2	CASTQGTGELFF
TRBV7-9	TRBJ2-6	CASSLFAGEAFSGANVLTF
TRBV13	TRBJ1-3	CASSSPGGPGNTIYF